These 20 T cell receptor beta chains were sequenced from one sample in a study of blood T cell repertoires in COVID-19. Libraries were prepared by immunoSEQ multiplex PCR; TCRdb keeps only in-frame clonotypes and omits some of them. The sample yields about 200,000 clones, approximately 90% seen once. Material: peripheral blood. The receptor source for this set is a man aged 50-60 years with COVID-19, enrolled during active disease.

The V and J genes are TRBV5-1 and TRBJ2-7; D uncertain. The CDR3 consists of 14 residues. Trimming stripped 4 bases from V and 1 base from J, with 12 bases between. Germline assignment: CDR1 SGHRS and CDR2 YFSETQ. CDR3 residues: CASSRDPESYEQYF. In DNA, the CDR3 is TGCGCCAGCAGCAGAGATCCGGAGTCCTACGAGCAGTACTTC.

CDR3 nucleotides: TGTGCCAGCAGTGAAAGGGGGGGAAATGAGCAGTTCTTC. Its protein product is CASSERGGNEQFF. V usage is TRBV6-1 and J usage is TRBJ2-1, with D maybe TRBD2 (7 bases). Germline loops: CDR1 MNHNS, CDR2 SASEGT. The CDR3 is 13 amino acids. Trimming shortened V by 2 bases and J by 7 bases, and 9 bases separated the two germline ends.

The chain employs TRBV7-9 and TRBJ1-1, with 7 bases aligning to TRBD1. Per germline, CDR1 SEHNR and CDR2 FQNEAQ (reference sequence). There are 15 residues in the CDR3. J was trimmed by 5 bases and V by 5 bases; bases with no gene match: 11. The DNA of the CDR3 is TGTGCCAGCAGCCAGTGGGTTGAACAGGGGACTGAAGCTTTCTTT. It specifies CASSQWVEQGTEAFF.

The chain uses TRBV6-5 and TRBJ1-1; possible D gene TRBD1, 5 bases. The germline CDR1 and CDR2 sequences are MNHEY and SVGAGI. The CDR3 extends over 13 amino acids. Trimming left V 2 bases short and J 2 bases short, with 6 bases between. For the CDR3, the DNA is TGTGCCAGCAGTTACACAGGAAACACTGAAGCTTTCTTT. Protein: CASSYTGNTEAFF.

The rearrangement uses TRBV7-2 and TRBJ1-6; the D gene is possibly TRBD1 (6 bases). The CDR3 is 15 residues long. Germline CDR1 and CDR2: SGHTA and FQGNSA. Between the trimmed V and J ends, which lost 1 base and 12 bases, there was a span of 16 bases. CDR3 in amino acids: CASSLEAGVLLPLHF. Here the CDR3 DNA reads TGTGCCAGCAGCTTAGAGGCAGGGGTTTTGTTACCCCTCCACTTT.

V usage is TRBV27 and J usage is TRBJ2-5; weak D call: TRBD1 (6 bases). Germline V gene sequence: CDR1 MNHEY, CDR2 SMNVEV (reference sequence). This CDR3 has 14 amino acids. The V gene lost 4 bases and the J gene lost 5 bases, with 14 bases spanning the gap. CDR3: CASSSPDSLETQYF. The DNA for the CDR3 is TGTGCCAGCAGTTCCCCGGACAGCCTGGAGACCCAGTACTTC.

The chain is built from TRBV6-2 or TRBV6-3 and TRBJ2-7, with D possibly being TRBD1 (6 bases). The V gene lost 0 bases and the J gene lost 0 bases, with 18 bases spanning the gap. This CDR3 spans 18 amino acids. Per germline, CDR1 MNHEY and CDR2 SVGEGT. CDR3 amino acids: CASSYSTHGGRSSYEQYF. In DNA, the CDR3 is TGTGCCAGCAGTTACTCGACTCATGGGGGCCGGAGCTCCTACGAGCAGTACTTC.

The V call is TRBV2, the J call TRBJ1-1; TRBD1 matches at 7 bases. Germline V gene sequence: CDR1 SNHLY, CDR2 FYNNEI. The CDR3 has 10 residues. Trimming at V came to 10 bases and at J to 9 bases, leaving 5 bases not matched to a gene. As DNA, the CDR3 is TGTGCCATCGTGGACAGGAAAGCTTTCTTT. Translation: CAIVDRKAFF.

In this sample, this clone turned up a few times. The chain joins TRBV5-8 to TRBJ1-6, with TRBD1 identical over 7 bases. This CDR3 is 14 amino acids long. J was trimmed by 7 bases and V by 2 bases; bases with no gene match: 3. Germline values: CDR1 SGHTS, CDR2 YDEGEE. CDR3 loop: CASSLGQANSPLHF. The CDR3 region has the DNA TGTGCCAGCAGCTTAGGACAGGCAAATTCACCCCTCCACTTT.

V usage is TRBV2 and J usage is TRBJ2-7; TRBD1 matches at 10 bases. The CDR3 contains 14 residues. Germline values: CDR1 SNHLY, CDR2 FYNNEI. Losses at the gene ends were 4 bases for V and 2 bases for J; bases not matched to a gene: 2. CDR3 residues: CASSVTGGTYEQYF. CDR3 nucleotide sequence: TGTGCCAGCAGTGTGACAGGGGGCACCTACGAGCAGTACTTC. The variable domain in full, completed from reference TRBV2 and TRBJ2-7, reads EPEVTQTPSHQVTQMGQEVILRCVPISNHLYFYWYRQILGQKVEFLVSFYNNEISEKSEIFDDQFSVERPDGSNFTLKIRSTKLEDSAMYFCASSVTGGTYEQYFGPGTRLTVT.

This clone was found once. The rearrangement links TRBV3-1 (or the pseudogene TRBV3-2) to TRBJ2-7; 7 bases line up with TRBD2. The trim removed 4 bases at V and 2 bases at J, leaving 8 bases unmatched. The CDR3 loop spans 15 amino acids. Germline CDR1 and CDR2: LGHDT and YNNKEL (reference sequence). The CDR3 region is CASSPRLAVAYEQYF. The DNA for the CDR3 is TGTGCCAGCAGCCCGCGACTAGCCGTGGCCTACGAGCAGTACTTC.

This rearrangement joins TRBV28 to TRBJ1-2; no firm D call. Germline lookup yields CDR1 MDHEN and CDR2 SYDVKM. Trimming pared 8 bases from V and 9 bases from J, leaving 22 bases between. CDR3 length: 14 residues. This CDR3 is CASLGSLVGSRYTF. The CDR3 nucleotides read TGTGCCAGCCTAGGATCACTCGTAGGATCGCGCTACACCTTC.

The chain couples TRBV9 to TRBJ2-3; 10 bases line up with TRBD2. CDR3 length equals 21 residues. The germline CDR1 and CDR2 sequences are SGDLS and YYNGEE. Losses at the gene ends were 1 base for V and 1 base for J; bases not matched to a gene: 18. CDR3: CASSVSGASGGYPLRTDTQYF. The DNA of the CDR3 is TGTGCCAGCAGCGTAAGCGGGGCTAGCGGGGGTTATCCTTTACGCACAGATACGCAGTATTTT.

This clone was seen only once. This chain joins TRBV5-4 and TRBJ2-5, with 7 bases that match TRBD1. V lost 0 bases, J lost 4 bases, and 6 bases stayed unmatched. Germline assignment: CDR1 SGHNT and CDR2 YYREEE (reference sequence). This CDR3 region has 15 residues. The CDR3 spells CASSLAGQAGETQYF. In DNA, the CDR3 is TGTGCCAGCAGCTTGGCCGGACAGGCTGGAGAGACCCAGTACTTC.

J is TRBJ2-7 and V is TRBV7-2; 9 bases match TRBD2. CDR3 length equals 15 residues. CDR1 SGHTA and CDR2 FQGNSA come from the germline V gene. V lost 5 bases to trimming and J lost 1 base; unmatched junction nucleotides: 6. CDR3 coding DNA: TGTGCCAGCAGCCTGGGGACTAGCTCATCCTACGAGCAGTACTTC. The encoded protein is CASSLGTSSSYEQYF.

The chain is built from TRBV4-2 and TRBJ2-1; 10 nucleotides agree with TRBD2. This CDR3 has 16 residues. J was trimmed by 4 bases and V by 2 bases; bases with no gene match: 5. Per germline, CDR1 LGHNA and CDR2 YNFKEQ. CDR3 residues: CASSQSASGSYNEQFF. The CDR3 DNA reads TGTGCCAGCAGCCAATCGGCTAGCGGGAGTTACAATGAGCAGTTCTTC.

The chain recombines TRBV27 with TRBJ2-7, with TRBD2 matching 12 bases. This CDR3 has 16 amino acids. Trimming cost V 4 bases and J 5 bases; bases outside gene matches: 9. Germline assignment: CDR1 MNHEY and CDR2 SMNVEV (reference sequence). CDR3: CASSSPSGRASDEQYF. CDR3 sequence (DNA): TGTGCCAGCAGTTCCCCTAGCGGGAGGGCCTCGGACGAGCAGTACTTC.

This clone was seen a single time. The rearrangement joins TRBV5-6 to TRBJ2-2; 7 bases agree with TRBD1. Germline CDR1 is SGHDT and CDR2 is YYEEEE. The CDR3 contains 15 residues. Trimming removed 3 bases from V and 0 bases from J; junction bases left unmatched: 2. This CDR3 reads CASSWTGPNTGELFF. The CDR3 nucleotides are TGTGCCAGCAGCTGGACAGGCCCGAACACCGGGGAGCTGTTTTTT.

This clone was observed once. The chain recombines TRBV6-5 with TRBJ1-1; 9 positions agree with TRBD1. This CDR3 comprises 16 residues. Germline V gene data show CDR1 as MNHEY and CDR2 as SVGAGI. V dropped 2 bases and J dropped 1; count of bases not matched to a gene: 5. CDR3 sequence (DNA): TGTGCCAGCAGTTACGGGACGGGACAGGGGAACACTGAAGCTTTCTTT. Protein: CASSYGTGQGNTEAFF.

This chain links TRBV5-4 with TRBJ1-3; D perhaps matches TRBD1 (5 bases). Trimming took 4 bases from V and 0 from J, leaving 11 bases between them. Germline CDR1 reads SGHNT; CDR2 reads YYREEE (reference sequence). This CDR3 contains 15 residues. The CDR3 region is CASSLDTYSGNTIYF. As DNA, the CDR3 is TGTGCCAGCAGCCTGGACACATACTCTGGAAACACCATATATTTT.